A selection of T cell receptor beta chains follows, all from one sample in a study of molecular identifiers for immune sequencing clone quantification. TCRdb called the PCR reads again in MiXCR, with one record for every CDR3 protein. Altogether about 640,000 distinct CDR3 sequences are present, just under 20% being singletons, with the ten largest covering approximately 0.9%. Sequencing input: naive CD8+ T cells from blood, with Jurkat cell RNA spiked in. The receptors derive from a human donor in good health. Some libraries in this study had Jurkat cell RNA spiked in. The CDR3 runs from the conserved cysteine through the conserved F or W. Each record gives: CDR3 protein, CDR3 DNA, J gene, clone size, V gene, D gene. D genes are given only for firm matches. Only part of the rows carry a size: once, few, many, or a class if the clone is expanded.

CASSYSWQGAASGTDTQYF TGTGCCAGCAGTTACTCCTGGCAGGGGGCAGCGTCGGGCACAGATACGCAGTATTTT TRBJ2-3 many TRBV6-5 TRBD1
CAGSDASGENEQFF TGTGCCGGCAGTGATGCTAGCGGCGAGAATGAGCAGTTCTTC TRBJ2-1 . TRBV2 TRBD2
CASSSTWVGQYF TGTGCCAGCAGTTCGACATGGGTTGGGCAGTACTTC TRBJ2-7 few TRBV12-3/TRBV12-4 .
CSVPPGQGAPSLYYNEQFF TGCAGCGTACCACCGGGACAGGGGGCCCCCTCCTTGTATTACAATGAGCAGTTCTTC TRBJ2-1 many TRBV29-1 TRBD1
CASSSGAGGGAGELFF TGTGCCAGCAGTAGCGGCGCGGGGGGGGGGGCCGGGGAGCTGTTTTTT TRBJ2-2 . TRBV12-3/TRBV12-4 TRBD2
CASSYGQDGYTF TGTGCCAGCAGTTACGGACAGGATGGCTACACCTTC TRBJ1-2 . TRBV16 TRBD1
CASSIGTSGSFGGTQYF TGTGCCAGTAGTATTGGGACTAGCGGGTCTTTCGGGGGGACCCAGTACTTC TRBJ2-5 many TRBV19 TRBD2
CASSFVPGLADTQYF TGTGCCAGCAGTTTCGTTCCAGGGTTGGCAGATACGCAGTATTTT TRBJ2-3 many TRBV28 .
CASSVEAKSQETQYF TGTGCCAGCAGCGTAGAGGCGAAGAGTCAAGAGACCCAGTACTTC TRBJ2-5 many TRBV9 .
CSARDLGASGASGANVLTF TGCAGTGCTAGAGATTTAGGCGCTAGCGGGGCCTCTGGGGCCAACGTCCTGACTTTC TRBJ2-6 few TRBV20-1 TRBD2
CASSRNGGRTEAFF TGCGCCAGCAGCCGAAACGGGGGTCGCACTGAAGCTTTCTTT TRBJ1-1 . TRBV23-1 .
CASSLYGGLAFYEQYF TGTGCCAGCAGCTTATACGGAGGACTAGCATTCTACGAGCAGTACTTC TRBJ2-7 many TRBV7-2 TRBD2
CAWSVQAGVNTEAFF TGTGCCTGGAGTGTACAGGCGGGGGTGAACACTGAAGCTTTCTTT TRBJ1-1 many TRBV30 .
CASRQQSPGYTF TGTGCCAGCAGACAACAGTCTCCTGGCTACACCTTC TRBJ1-2 few TRBV6-1 .
CASSEAHGLAGELFF TGTGCCAGCAGTGAAGCCCACGGTCTTGCCGGGGAGCTGTTTTTT TRBJ2-2 many TRBV2 .